This TCR beta chain was captured in a study of brain T cells in children with intractable seizures. Sequenced by immunoSEQ multiplex PCR; TCRdb stores in-frame clones only, minus some. The sample includes about 120,000 clones, approximately 94% of them seen just once. Study-wide findings and caveats: Pre-surgery blood may have been undersampled, hiding some clones. Patients' HCMV serostatus was unknown; virus specificity rests on CDR3 similarity alone.

V gave up 5 bases and J gave up 2 bases, with 16 bases separating them. The germline gives CDR1 PRHDT, CDR2 FYEKMQ (reference sequence). This CDR3 is 16 amino acids long. Worth noting for this clone: Its antigen remains unidentified.

Only cases whose brain tissue showed the highest T cell transcript signatures were sequenced. Before surgery, patients took at least one anti-epileptic drug. The origin of this receptor is a boy under two years old with hemimegalencephaly and intractable seizures. The chain combines TRBV13 with TRBJ2-1; D is tentatively TRBD1 or TRBD2 (6 bases each). The material sequenced was peripheral blood, taken at surgery. CDR3 DNA sequence: TGTGCCAGCAGCCCGACGGCAGGGGAGGCCTACAATGAGCAGTTCTTC. This translates into CASSPTAGEAYNEQFF.